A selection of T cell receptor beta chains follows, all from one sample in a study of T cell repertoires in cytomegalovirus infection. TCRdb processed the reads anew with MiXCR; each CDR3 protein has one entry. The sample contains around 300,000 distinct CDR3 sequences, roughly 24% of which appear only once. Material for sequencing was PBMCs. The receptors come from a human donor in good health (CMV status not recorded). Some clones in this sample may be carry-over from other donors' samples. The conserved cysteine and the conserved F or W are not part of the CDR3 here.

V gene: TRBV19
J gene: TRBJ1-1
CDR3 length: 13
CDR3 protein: ASRPLTEKWSKAF

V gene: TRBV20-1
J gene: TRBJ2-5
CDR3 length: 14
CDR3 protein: SARALRQGVKETQY

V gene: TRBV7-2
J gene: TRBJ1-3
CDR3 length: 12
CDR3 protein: ATHDRGSGNTIY

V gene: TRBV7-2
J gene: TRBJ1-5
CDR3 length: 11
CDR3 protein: ASRGQANQPQH

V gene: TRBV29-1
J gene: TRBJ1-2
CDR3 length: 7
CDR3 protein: SVERGYT

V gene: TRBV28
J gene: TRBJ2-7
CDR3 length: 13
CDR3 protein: ASSSLRTGGYEQY

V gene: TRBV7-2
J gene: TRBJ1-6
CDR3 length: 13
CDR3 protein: ASSPRFQGGSPLH

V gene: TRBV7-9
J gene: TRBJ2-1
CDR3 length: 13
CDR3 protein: ASSPRVWENNEQF

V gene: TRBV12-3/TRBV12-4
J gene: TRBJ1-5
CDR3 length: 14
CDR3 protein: ASSLGRSNSNQPQH

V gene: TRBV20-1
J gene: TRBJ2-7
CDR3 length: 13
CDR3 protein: SARDSQGYRYEQY

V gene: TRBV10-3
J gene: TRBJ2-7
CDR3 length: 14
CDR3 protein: AISAMGLAGSNEQY

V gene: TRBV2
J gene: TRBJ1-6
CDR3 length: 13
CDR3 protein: ASSDGSSYNSPLH

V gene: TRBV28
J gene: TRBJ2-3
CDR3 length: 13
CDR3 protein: ASSIGGRGTDTQY

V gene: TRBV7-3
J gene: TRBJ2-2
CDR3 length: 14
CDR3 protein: ASSSTGGGGSRELF

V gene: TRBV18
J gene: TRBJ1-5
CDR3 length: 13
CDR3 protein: ASSPRWGADQPQH

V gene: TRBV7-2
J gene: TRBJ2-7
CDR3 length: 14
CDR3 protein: ASSLGQGGSSYEQY

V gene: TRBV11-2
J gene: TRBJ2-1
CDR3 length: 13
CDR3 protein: ASSPREDLTYEQF

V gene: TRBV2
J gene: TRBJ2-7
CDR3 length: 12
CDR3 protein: ASRPNRGSYEQY

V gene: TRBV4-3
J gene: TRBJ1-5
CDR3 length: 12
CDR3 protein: ASSLSLGDQPQH

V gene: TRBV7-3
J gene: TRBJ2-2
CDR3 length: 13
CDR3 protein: ASSLGQSYTGELF

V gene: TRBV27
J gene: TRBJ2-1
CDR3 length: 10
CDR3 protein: ASSFQGREQF

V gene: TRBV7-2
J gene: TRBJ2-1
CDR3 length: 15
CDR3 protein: ASSTRLAGGAYNEQF

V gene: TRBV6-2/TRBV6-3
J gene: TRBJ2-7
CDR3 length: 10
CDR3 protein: ASSRQIYEQY

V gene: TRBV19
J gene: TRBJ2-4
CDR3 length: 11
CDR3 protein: ATNRDRGNIQY

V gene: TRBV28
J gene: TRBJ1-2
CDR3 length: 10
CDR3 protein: ASSPRDYGYT

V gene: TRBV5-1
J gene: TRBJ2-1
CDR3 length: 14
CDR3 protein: ASSLGGGISYNEQF

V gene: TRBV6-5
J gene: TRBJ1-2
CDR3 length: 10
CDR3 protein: ASSDRDRGYT

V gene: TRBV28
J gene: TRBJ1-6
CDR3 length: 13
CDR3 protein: ASSLGDSYNSPLH

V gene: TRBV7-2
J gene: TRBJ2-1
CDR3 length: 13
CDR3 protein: ASSLGLAGENEQF

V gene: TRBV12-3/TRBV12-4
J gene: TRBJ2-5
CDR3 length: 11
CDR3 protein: ASTVDRKETQY

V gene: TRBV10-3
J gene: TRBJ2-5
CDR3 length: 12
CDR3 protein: AISGLTGEETQY

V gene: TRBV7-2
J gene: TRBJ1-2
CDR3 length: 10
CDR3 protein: ASSLGWRGYT

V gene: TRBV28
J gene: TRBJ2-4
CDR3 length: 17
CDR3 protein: ASSLFYGTGHLAKNIQY

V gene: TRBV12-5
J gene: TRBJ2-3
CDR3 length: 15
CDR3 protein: ASGLADLSSGVDTQY

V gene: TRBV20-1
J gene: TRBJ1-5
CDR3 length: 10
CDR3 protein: SAREGTRPQH

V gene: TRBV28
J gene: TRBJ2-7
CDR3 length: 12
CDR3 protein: ASRRDIFSYEQY

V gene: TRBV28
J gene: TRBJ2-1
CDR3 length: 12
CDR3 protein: ASSNSGVQVEQF

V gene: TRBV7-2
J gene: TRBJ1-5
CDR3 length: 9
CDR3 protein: ASSSGQGQH

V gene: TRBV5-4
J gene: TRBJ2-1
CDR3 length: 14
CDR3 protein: ASSLVTARPYNEQF

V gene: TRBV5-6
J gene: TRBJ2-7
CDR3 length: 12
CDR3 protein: ASSGTRQGGEQY

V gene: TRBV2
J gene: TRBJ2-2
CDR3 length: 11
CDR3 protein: ASHEKNTGELF

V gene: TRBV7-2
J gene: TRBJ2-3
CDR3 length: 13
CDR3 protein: ASSLGAGAADTQY

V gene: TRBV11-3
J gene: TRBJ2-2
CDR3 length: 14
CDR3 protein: ASSLDLGGYTGELF

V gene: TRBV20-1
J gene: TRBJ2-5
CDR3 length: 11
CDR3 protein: SASTRATGTQY

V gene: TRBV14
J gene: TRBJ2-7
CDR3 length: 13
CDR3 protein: ASSQELTSSYEQY

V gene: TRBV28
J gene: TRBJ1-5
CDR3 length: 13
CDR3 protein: ASSFPDRGGQPQH

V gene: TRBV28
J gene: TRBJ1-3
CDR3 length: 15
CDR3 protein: ASSSLDSRYSGNTIY

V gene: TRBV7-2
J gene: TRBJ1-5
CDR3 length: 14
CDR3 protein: ASSFERGALNQPQH

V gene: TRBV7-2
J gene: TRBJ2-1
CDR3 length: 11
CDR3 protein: ASSLAPYNEQF

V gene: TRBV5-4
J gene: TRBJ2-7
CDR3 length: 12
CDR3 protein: ASSARRGDYEQY